The source of this T cell receptor (beta chain) is a study of technical replicates of blood from several donors. V lost 1 base to trimming and J lost 5 bases, with 8 bases between them. The CDR3 extends over 13 amino acids. Germline V gene data show CDR1 as SGHTA and CDR2 as FQGNSA. Data came from immunoSEQ multiplex PCR; TCRdb stores just in-frame clones and leaves some out. The data contain around 73,000 clones, approximately 91% of them singletons. This sequence joins TRBV7-2 and TRBJ1-2, with a weak D call TRBD1 (5 bases). The sample consisted of PBMCs. The receptor comes from a human donor in good health. Some clones in this sample may be carry-over from other donors' samples. The CDR3 is CASSLEGNYGYTF. For the CDR3, the DNA is TGTGCCAGCAGCTTAGAGGGGAATTATGGCTACACCTTC.